This T cell receptor (delta chain) was recorded in a study of gammadelta T cells in human blood (dated by TCRdb to 2018 to 2021). The study at large found these results: According to the study, polyclonal expansion of innate gamma-delta T cells right after birth appeared to be driven by microbial exposure.

As encoded in the germline V gene, CDR1 is TSWWSYY while CDR2 is QGS. Between the V and J ends, shortened by 5 bases and 4 bases respectively, the junction contains 26 bases. The CDR3 numbers 18 residues from cysteine through phenylalanine. The DNA shown is the 54-base CDR3, in frame from base 1. On this clone: Its antigen target is currently unknown. For this DNA, TCRdb reports the protein of a much larger clone, which diverges at residue 6, most likely from a read error; the protein presented here is translated directly from the DNA.

Library creation used RT-PCR. The sequencing machine was an Illumina MiSeq. Clonotypes were called again by TCRdb from the public reads via CATT, and duplicate nucleotide sequences were then merged into one entry. The sample records approximately 300 delta-chain clones, roughly two fifths of which are singletons. Approximately 70% of the sample comes from the top ten. Sequenced material: non-Vgamma9Vdelta2 gamma-delta T cells from adult blood. The sequence came from a human donor. The sequence is built from TRDV1 and TRDJ1, with no confident D gene call. The DNA sequence follows: TGTGCTCTTGGGTGGACTACGTCGTGGTTAACGTATCTCGATAAACTCATCTTT. Translated, this is CALGWTTSWLTYLDKLIF.